The next 18 T cell receptor beta chains were all read from a single sample in a study of cytomegalovirus exposure and HLA in healthy donors (TCRdb year 2017). The library was generated by the immunoSEQ multiplex PCR assay. The multiplex PCR relied on a mix of 60 forward primers for TCR Vbeta segments and 13 reverse primers for TCR Jbeta segments. TCRdb's version of the immuneACCESS table is confined to in-frame rearrangements and falls short of the full clone set. An unresolved V gene accounts for under half of the shortfall where checked; the remainder is of unknown origin. Across this sample there are under 85,000 clones, with about four fifths seen only once. Clones ranked in the top ten supply approximately 1.6% of the sample. The sample taken for sequencing was PBMCs. Source of these receptors: a man aged 35 to 55 in good health and CMV-seronegative.

The rearrangement links TRBV4-1 to TRBJ2-3; the match to TRBD2 covers 8 bases. The CDR3 length is 17 residues. CDR1 and CDR2 from the germline V gene are MGHRA and YSYEKL. With 1 base clipped from V and 0 bases from J, the junction kept 6 bases outside the gene matches. The DNA of the CDR3 is TGCGCCAGCAGCCAAGGTTTTGCGGGAGGAAGCACAGATACGCAGTATTTT. The encoded protein is CASSQGFAGGSTDTQYF.

The chain has TRBV6-5 and TRBJ1-2; TRBD1 is a possible D gene (6 bases). From germline, CDR1 is MNHEY and CDR2 SVGAGI. The V and J ends lost 6 bases and 4 bases respectively, with 18 bases between them. This CDR3 is built from 15 residues. The CDR3 here is CASSPRQQGGYGYTF. For the CDR3, the DNA is TGTGCCAGCAGCCCTCGCCAACAGGGTGGCTATGGCTACACCTTC.

The chain links TRBV19 to TRBJ2-1; D may be TRBD2 (6 bases). This CDR3 contains 14 residues. CDR1 is LNHDA and CDR2 is SQIVND in the germline V gene (reference sequence). The ends were cut back, 1 base at V and 6 bases at J, with 10 bases in the middle. CDR3 residues: CASSIAGDRNEQFF. The CDR3, as DNA: TGTGCCAGTAGTATAGCGGGAGATCGCAATGAGCAGTTCTTC.

The CDR3 reads CASSIVSRGRSQPQHF. The CDR3 nucleotides read TGTGCCAGTAGTATAGTTTCCAGGGGTAGGAGTCAGCCCCAGCATTTT. V is TRBV19 and J is TRBJ1-5, with a possible D match to TRBD1 (6 bases). This CDR3 spans 16 amino acids. V dropped 1 base and J dropped 6 bases, with 16 bases sitting between them. In germline, CDR1 is LNHDA, CDR2 SQIVND (reference sequence).

A single count supports this clone. The genes are TRBV19 and TRBJ2-1, with D perhaps matching TRBD1 (6 bases). The germline gives CDR1 LNHDA, CDR2 SQIVND (reference sequence). The CDR3 totals 13 residues. Trimming took off 9 bases at V and 9 bases at J, with 18 bases between the two ends. The DNA for the CDR3 is TGTGCCAGCACGAACCAGGACAGTTTTGAGCAGTTCTTC. Residues: CASTNQDSFEQFF.

The chain joins TRBV2 to TRBJ1-2; the D gene is possibly TRBD1 (5 bases). Per the germline V gene, CDR1 is SNHLY and CDR2 is FYNNEI. Trimming cost V 4 bases and J 8 bases, with 26 bases left between them. The CDR3 length is 17 residues. CDR3 nucleotide sequence: TGTGCCAGCAGTGCATGGGGGGGGAACACCGCGCGGCACGGCTACACCTTC. Its protein product is CASSAWGGNTARHGYTF. Variable domain in full (rest from reference TRBV2 and TRBJ1-2): EPEVTQTPSHQVTQMGQEVILRCVPISNHLYFYWYRQILGQKVEFLVSFYNNEISEKSEIFDDQFSVERPDGSNFTLKIRSTKLEDSAMYFCASSAWGGNTARHGYTFGSGTRLTVV.

The chain has TRBV6-1 and TRBJ1-1; 7 nucleotides match TRBD1. Germline lookup yields CDR1 MNHNS and CDR2 SASEGT. This CDR3 spans 15 amino acids. The V gene end was trimmed by 2 bases and the J gene end by 10 bases; junction bases not matched to a gene: 13. The CDR3 loop is CASSENPLPTGPAFF. The CDR3 DNA reads TGTGCCAGCAGTGAAAACCCCCTACCGACAGGGCCAGCTTTCTTT.

The rearrangement uses TRBV7-9 and TRBJ1-1; a weak D match, TRBD1 (6 bases). This CDR3 comprises 15 residues. Germline V gene lookup returns CDR1 SEHNR and CDR2 FQNEAQ (reference sequence). Trimming shortened V by 5 bases and J by 4 bases, and 17 bases separated the two germline ends. The CDR3 loop is CASSRQGTRGTEAFF. The DNA for the CDR3 is TGTGCCAGCAGCCGTCAGGGGACGAGGGGCACTGAAGCTTTCTTT.

The chain joins TRBV7-9 to TRBJ2-2; 15 positions agree with TRBD2. Losses at the gene ends were 5 bases for V and 4 bases for J; bases not matched to a gene: 11. This CDR3 contains 19 residues. Per germline, CDR1 SEHNR and CDR2 FQNEAQ (reference sequence). The CDR3 DNA reads as TGTGCCAGCAGCCAAACCGGACTAGCGGGAGGGCCGGGCACCGGGGAGCTGTTTTTT. It yields the protein CASSQTGLAGGPGTGELFF.

The CDR3 loop reads CASSLGGYGEAFF. CDR3 coding DNA: TGTGCCAGCAGCTTGGGGGGGTATGGTGAAGCTTTCTTT. V usage is TRBV7-8 and J usage is TRBJ1-1, with a tentative D call TRBD1 (5 bases). With 3 bases removed from V and 7 bases from J, the gap between germline ends came to 12 bases. CDR3 length: 13 amino acids. Germline lookup yields CDR1 SGHVS and CDR2 FQNEAQ. Complete variable domain (other parts from reference TRBV7-8 and TRBJ1-1): GAGVSQSPRYKVAKRGQDVALRCDPISGHVSLFWYQQALGQGPEFLTYFQNEAQLDKSGLPSDRFFAERPEGSVSTLKIQRTQQEDSAVYLCASSLGGYGEAFFGQGTRLTVV.

This clone was found once. The chain uses TRBV14 and TRBJ1-5; tentatively, D is TRBD1 (5 bases). Trimming removed 5 bases at V and 4 bases at J, with 9 bases between. This CDR3 has 13 residues. Germline assignment: CDR1 SGHDN and CDR2 FVKESK. DNA for the CDR3: TGTGCCAGCAGCTCAGGGTTAAATCAGCCCCAGCATTTT. The encoded protein is CASSSGLNQPQHF. Variable domain in full (rest from reference TRBV14 and TRBJ1-5): EAGVTQFPSHSVIEKGQTVTLRCDPISGHDNLYWYRRVMGKEIKFLLHFVKESKQDESGMPNNRFLAERTGGTYSTLKVQPAELEDSGVYFCASSSGLNQPQHFGDGTRLSIL.

J is TRBJ2-4 and V is TRBV4-1, with 10 bases identical to TRBD2. The CDR3 runs 19 residues. V trimming: 3 bases; J trimming: 1 base; junction bases outside the gene matches: 12. Per the germline V gene, CDR1 is MGHRA and CDR2 is YSYEKL. This chain's CDR3 is CASSQWLAGAIGAKNIQYF. CDR3 nucleotide sequence: TGCGCCAGCAGCCAGTGGCTAGCGGGAGCCATAGGGGCCAAAAACATTCAGTACTTC.

The chain has TRBV6-1 and TRBJ1-1, with D unresolved. The CDR3 covers 14 residues. V was cut by 5 bases and J by 1 base, with 11 bases left in between. The V gene's germline CDR1 is MNHNS and CDR2 SASEGT. CDR3 DNA: TGTGCCAGCAGTTATTTGGGCACGAACACTGAAGCTTTCTTT. Amino acids: CASSYLGTNTEAFF.

There are a few counts of this clone. V usage is TRBV7-2 and J usage is TRBJ2-5; TRBD1 agrees at 7 bases. Trimming removed 3 bases from V and 0 bases from J; junction bases left unmatched: 10. Germline CDR1 and CDR2: SGHTA and FQGNSA. This CDR3 contains 17 residues. In DNA, the CDR3 is TGTGCCAGCAGCTTGGCCCGACAGGGAACCCACCAAGAGACCCAGTACTTC. As protein: CASSLARQGTHQETQYF.

The J gene is TRBJ1-5, the V gene TRBV6-5; 8 bases are a match to TRBD1. Germline-derived CDR1 and CDR2 are MNHEY and SVGAGI. With V trimmed by 6 bases and J by 7 bases, 8 bases remained unmatched. This CDR3 has 14 residues. CDR3 region: CASRTGAEGQPQHF. The CDR3 region has the DNA TGTGCCAGCAGGACAGGGGCGGAAGGACAGCCCCAGCATTTT.

Comments on this clone: A read error may account for a junction end that differs from germline. The chain combines TRBV11-2 with TRBJ2-4; the D gene is possibly TRBD1 (6 bases). This CDR3 has 15 residues. Germline CDR1 and CDR2: SGHAT and FQNNGV. The CDR3 nucleotides are TGTGCCAGCAGCCCCGGACAGTCTACCGGCAACAGTCAGTACTTC. Protein: CASSPGQSTGNSQYF.

About this clone itself: The junction shows a germline mismatch at one end, possibly a read error. The chain joins TRBV7-9 to TRBJ2-7, with 10 bases identical to TRBD1. The CDR3 is 14 amino acids. The germline CDR1 and CDR2 sequences are SEHNR and FQNEAQ (reference sequence). Here the CDR3 reads CSSSLTGGLGEQYF. The CDR3 nucleotides are TGTTCCAGCAGTTTGACAGGGGGCTTGGGGGAGCAGTACTTC.

This clone was counted only a few times. This sample includes further DNA sequences coding for the same CDR3. This chain links TRBV5-1 with TRBJ1-4, with a tentative D call TRBD1 (5 bases). Germline V gene sequence: CDR1 SGHRS, CDR2 YFSETQ. This CDR3 has 15 residues. Trimming cost V 0 bases and J 4 bases, with 10 bases left between them. The CDR3 is CASSLGQGGNEKLFF. The DNA of the CDR3 is TGCGCCAGCAGCTTGGGGCAGGGTGGTAATGAAAAACTGTTTTTT.